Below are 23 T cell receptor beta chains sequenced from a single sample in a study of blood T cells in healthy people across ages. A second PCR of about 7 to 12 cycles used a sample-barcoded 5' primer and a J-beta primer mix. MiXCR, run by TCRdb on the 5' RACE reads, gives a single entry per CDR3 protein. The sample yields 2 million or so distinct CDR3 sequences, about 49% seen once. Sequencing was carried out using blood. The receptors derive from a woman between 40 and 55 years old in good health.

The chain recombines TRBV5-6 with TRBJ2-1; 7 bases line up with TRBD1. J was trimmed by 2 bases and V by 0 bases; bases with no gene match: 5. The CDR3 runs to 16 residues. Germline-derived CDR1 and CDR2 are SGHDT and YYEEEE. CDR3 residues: CASSLERQGAYNEQFF. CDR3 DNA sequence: TGTGCCAGCAGCTTGGAGCGGCAGGGGGCCTACAATGAGCAGTTCTTC.

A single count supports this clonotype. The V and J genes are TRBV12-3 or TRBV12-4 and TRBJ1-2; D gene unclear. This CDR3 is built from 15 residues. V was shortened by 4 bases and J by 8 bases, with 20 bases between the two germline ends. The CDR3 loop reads CASSSGEWSVRGYTF. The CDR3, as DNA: TGTGCCAGCAGTTCTGGGGAGTGGAGCGTGCGGGGCTACACCTTC.

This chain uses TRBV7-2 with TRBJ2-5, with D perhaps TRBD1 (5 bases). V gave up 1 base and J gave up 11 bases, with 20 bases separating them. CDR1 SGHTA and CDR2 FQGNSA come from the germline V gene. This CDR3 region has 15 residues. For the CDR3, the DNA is TGTGCCAGCAGCTTAGGGGCGGTTCTAAGGGGTGAGCAGTACTTC. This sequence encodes CASSLGAVLRGEQYF.

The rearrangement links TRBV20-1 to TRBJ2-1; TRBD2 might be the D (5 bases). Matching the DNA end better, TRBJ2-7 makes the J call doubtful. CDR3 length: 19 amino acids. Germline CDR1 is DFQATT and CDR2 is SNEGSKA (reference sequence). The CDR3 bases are TGCAGTGCTCTATCTGTAACGACTAACCAATCGAGCTCCTACAATGAGCAGTACTTC. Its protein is CSALSVTTNQSSSYNEQYF.

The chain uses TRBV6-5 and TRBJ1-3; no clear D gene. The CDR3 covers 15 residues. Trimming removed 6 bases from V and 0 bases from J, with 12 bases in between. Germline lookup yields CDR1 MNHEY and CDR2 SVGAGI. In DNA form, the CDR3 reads TGTGCCAGCAGGCCCGGACGGAACTCTGGAAACACCATATATTTT. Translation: CASRPGRNSGNTIYF.

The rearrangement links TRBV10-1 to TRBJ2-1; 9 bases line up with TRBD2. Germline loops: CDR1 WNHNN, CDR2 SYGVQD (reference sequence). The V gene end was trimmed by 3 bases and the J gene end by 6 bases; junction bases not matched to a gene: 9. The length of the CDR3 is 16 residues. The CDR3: CASSDHFGGGANEQFF. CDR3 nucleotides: TGCGCCAGCAGTGACCACTTTGGCGGGGGGGCCAATGAGCAGTTCTTC.

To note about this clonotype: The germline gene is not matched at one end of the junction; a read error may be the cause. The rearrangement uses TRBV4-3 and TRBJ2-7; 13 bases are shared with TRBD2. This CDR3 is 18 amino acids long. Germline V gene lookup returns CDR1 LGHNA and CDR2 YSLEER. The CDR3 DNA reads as TGCGCCGGCAGCCAAGAACTAGCGGGGGGGTTCGAGGACTACGAGCAGTACTTC. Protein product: CAGSQELAGGFEDYEQYF.

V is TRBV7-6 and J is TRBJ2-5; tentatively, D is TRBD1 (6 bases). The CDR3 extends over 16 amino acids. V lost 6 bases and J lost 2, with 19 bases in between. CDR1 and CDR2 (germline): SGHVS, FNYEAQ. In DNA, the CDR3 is TGTGCCAGCAGGCTAGTTCCAGGGGATTCTCAAGAGACCCAGTACTTC. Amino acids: CASRLVPGDSQETQYF.

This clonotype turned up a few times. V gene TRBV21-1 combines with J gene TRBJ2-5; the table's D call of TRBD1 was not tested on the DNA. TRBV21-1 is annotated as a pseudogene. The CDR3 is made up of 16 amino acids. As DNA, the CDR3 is TGTGCCAGCAGCTTAATAGGGCCAGGGGGGCAAGAGACCCAGTACTTC. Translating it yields CASSLIGPGGQETQYF.

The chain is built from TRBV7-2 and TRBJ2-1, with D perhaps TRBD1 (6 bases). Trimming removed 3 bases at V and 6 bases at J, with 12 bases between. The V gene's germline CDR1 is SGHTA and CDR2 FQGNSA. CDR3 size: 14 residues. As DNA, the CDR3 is TGTGCCAGCAGCTTTCGACAGGTCTTCAATGAGCAGTTCTTC. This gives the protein CASSFRQVFNEQFF.

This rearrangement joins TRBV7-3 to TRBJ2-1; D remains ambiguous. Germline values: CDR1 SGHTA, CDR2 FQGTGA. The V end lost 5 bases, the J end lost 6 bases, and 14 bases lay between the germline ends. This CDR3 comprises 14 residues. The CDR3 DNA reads TGTGCCAGCAGCGACCCACAGTCACCCAATGAGCAGTTCTTC. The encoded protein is CASSDPQSPNEQFF. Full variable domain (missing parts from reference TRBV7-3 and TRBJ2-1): GAGVSQTPSNKVTEKGKYVELRCDPISGHTALYWYRQSLGQGPEFLIYFQGTGAADDSGLPNDRFFAVRPEGSVSTLKIQRTERGDSAVYLCASSDPQSPNEQFFGPGTRLTVL.

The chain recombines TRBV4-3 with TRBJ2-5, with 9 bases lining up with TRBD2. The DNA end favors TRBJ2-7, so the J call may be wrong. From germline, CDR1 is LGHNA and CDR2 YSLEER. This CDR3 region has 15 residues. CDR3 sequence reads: CASSQVGTSRIEQYF. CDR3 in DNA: TGCGCCAGCAGCCAAGTCGGGACTAGCCGAATCGAGCAGTACTTC.

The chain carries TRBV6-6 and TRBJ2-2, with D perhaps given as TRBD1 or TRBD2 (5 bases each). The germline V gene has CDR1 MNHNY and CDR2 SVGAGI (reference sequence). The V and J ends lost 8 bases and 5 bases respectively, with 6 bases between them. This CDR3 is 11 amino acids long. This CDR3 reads CASGGTGELFF. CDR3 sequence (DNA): TGTGCCAGCGGGGGTACCGGGGAGCTGTTTTTT.

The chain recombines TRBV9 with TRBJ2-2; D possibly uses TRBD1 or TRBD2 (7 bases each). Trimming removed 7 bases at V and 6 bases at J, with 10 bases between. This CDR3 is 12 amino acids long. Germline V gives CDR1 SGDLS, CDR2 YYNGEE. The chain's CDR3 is CASGRGPGELFF. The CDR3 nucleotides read TGTGCCAGCGGGAGGGGGCCCGGGGAGCTGTTTTTT.

For the CDR3, the DNA is TGTGCCAGCAGCTTGGCCTCGATTAGCAGGGGGAATGAGCAGTTCTTC. It translates to CASSLASISRGNEQFF. V usage is TRBV5-6 and J usage is TRBJ2-1; 7 bases align to TRBD1. With V trimmed by 0 bases and J by 7 bases, 10 bases remained unmatched. The CDR3 runs to 16 residues. From germline, CDR1 is SGHDT and CDR2 YYEEEE.

The CDR3, as DNA: TGTGCCAGCAGTGACGGACAGGGAGGGTCCTACGAGCAGTACTTC. This translates into CASSDGQGGSYEQYF. This chain joins TRBV6-2 or TRBV6-3 and TRBJ2-7; TRBD1 is a possible D gene (8 bases). Germline V gene lookup returns CDR1 MNHEY and CDR2 SVGEGT. V was trimmed by 5 bases and J by 1 base, leaving 15 bases between them. The CDR3 length is 15 residues.

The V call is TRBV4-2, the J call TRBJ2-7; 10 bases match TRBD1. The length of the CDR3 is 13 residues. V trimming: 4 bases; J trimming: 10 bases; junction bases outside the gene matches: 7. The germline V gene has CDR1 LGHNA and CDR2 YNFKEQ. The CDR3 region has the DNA TGTGCCAGCAGCCGGGACAGGGGCGGAGTTCAGTACTTC. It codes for CASSRDRGGVQYF.

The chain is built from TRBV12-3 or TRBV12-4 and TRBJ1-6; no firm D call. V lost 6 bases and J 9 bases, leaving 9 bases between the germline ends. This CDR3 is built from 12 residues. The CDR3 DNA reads TGTGCCAGCAGAGACAAAAGTTCACCCCTCCACTTT. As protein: CASRDKSSPLHF.

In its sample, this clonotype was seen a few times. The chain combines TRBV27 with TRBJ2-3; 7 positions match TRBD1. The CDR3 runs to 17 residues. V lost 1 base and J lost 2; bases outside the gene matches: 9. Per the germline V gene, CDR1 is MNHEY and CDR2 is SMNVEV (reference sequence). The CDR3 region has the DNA TGTGCCAGCAGTTTATGGGGCCAGGGGGTCTCCACAGATACGCAGTATTTT. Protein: CASSLWGQGVSTDTQYF.

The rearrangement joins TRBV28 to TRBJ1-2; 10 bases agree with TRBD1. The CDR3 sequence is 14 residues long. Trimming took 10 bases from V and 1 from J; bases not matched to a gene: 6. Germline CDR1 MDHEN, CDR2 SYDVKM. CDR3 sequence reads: CATWDRGVNYGYTF. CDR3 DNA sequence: TGTGCCACCTGGGACAGGGGCGTTAACTATGGCTACACCTTC.

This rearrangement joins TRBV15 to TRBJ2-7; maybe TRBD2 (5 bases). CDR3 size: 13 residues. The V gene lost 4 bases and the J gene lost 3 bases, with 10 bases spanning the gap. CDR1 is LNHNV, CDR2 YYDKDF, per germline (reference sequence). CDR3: CATSTTGIYEQYF. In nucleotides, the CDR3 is TGTGCCACCAGCACGACGGGGATCTACGAGCAGTACTTC.

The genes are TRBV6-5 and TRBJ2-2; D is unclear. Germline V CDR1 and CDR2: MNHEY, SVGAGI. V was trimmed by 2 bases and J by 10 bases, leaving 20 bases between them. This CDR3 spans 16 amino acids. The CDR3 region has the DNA TGTGCCAGCAGTTACGACTCCGCTCCGAACGCCGAGGAGCTGTTTTTT. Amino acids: CASSYDSAPNAEELFF.

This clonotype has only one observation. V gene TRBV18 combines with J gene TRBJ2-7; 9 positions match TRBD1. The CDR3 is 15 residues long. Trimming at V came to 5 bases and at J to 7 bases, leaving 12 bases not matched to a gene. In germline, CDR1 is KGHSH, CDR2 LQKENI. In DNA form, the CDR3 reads TGTGCCAGCTCAGAATCGAAACAGGGGGCGTCGGAGCAGTACTTC. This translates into CASSESKQGASEQYF.